This entry lists 11 T cell receptor beta chains sequenced from one sample in a study of Graves' ophthalmopathy and Graves' hyperthyroidism. RNA transcripts were the template, and TCR beta CDR3 regions were amplified from them. First-round RT-PCR used HTBI primers; second-round multiplex PCR followed. One entry per CDR3 protein, called by TCRdb with MiXCR from the multiplex PCR reads. The sample has around 400,000 distinct CDR3 sequences; approximately 20% are singletons. Sequencing input: peripheral blood. The receptors were sampled from a woman between 18 and 29 years old with Graves' ophthalmopathy.

This clonotype was detected ten times or more. The V and J genes are TRBV5-6 and TRBJ1-5; 8 positions match TRBD1. The length of the CDR3 is 14 residues. Losses at the gene ends were 4 bases for V and 6 bases for J; bases not matched to a gene: 6. CDR1 is SGHDT, CDR2 YYEEEE, per germline. CDR3 residues: CASSLNRGGQPQHF. Here the CDR3 DNA reads TGTGCCAGCAGCCTCAACAGGGGGGGTCAGCCCCAGCATTTT. The full variable domain, its missing parts supplied by reference TRBV5-6 and TRBJ1-5, is DAGVTQSPTHLIKTRGQQVTLRCSPKSGHDTVSWYQQALGQGPQFIFQYYEEEERQRGNFPDRFSGHQFPNYSSELNVNALLLGDSALYLCASSLNRGGQPQHFGDGTRLSIL.

This clonotype was found a few times. The chain couples TRBV11-2 to TRBJ1-1; 7 bases are a match to TRBD1. Germline V lookup: CDR1 SGHAT, CDR2 FQNNGV. The CDR3 loop spans 15 amino acids. The V gene end was trimmed by 8 bases and the J gene end by 4 bases; junction bases not matched to a gene: 13. The CDR3 sequence is CASSIGAGGVTEAFF. In nucleotides, the CDR3 is TGTGCCAGCTCTATAGGGGCAGGGGGTGTCACTGAAGCTTTCTTT.

This clonotype was counted many times. The rearrangement joins TRBV20-1 to TRBJ1-1; a weak D match, TRBD1 (5 bases). The CDR3 contains 14 residues. The germline V and J ends were trimmed by 0 bases and 4 bases, with 12 bases remaining between them. Germline lookup yields CDR1 DFQATT and CDR2 SNEGSKA (reference sequence). CDR3 sequence (DNA): TGCAGTGCTAGAGATGGTGGGGGTAGCACTGAAGCTTTCTTT. Translation gives CSARDGGGSTEAFF.

This clonotype was recorded many times. The J gene is TRBJ1-1, the V gene TRBV30, with D perhaps matching TRBD1 (6 bases). The CDR3 is made up of 15 amino acids. V was pared by 8 bases and J by 0 bases, with 19 bases between. Looked up from germline, CDR1 is GTSNPN and CDR2 is SVGIG (reference sequence). CDR3 sequence: CAGQRGAALNTEAFF. The CDR3 nucleotides read TGTGCCGGGCAAAGGGGGGCAGCGTTGAACACTGAAGCTTTCTTT. Full variable domain (rest looked up from reference TRBV30 and TRBJ1-1): SQTIHQWPATLVQPVGSPLSLECTVEGTSNPNLYWYRQAAGRGLQLLFYSVGIGQISSEVPQNLSASRPQDRQFILSSKKLLLSDSGFYLCAGQRGAALNTEAFFGQGTRLTVV.

The chain joins TRBV12-3 or TRBV12-4 to TRBJ2-7, with a possible D match to TRBD1 (7 bases). This CDR3 comprises 12 residues. V lost 3 bases and J lost 7, with 10 bases in between. The CDR3 protein is CASSFQGGEQYF. In DNA, the CDR3 is TGTGCCAGCAGTTTTCAGGGGGGAGAGCAGTACTTC.

This clonotype was counted many times. The chain joins TRBV9 to TRBJ1-1; unclear D gene. This CDR3 is 13 amino acids long. The V and J ends lost 4 bases and 1 base respectively, with 8 bases between them. Germline CDR1 reads SGDLS; CDR2 reads YYNGEE. CDR3 in amino acids: CASSPDWNTEAFF. In DNA, the CDR3 is TGTGCCAGCAGCCCCGACTGGAACACTGAAGCTTTCTTT.

This clonotype was detected ten times or more. V and J are TRBV18 and TRBJ1-2, with no clear D. Germline V CDR1 and CDR2: KGHSH, LQKENI. V gave up 2 bases and J gave up 6 bases, with 7 bases separating them. The CDR3 length is 12 residues. The CDR3 protein is CASSPLPDGYTF. CDR3 nucleotides: TGTGCCAGCTCACCATTGCCGGATGGCTACACCTTC.

This clonotype appeared many times. The chain recombines TRBV28 with TRBJ2-7; D possibly uses TRBD1 or TRBD2 (5 bases each). The CDR3 spans 14 residues. Trimming took 3 bases from V and 2 from J, leaving 11 bases between them. From germline, CDR1 is MDHEN and CDR2 SYDVKM. CDR3 sequence: CASSFWGWTYEQYF. The CDR3 nucleotides are TGTGCCAGCAGTTTTTGGGGGTGGACCTACGAGCAGTACTTC. Looking up the rest from reference TRBV28 and TRBJ2-7 gives the full variable domain: DVKVTQSSRYLVKRTGEKVFLECVQDMDHENMFWYRQDPGLGLRLIYFSYDVKMKEKGDIPEGYSVSREKKERFSLILESASTNQTSMYLCASSFWGWTYEQYFGPGTRLTVT.

This clonotype was seen many times. The chain joins TRBV10-3 to TRBJ2-3; tentatively, D is TRBD2 (6 bases). Germline lookup yields CDR1 ENHRY and CDR2 SYGVKD. The V and J ends lost 0 bases and 2 bases respectively, with 9 bases between them. The CDR3 is made up of 15 amino acids. CDR3 sequence: CAISESSGFTDTQYF. The CDR3 nucleotides read TGTGCCATCAGTGAGTCTAGCGGATTCACAGATACGCAGTATTTT.

The J gene is TRBJ2-2, the V gene TRBV2, with 9 bases fitting TRBD2. The V and J ends lost 5 bases and 4 bases, in that order; junction bases with no gene match: 5. Germline V gene lookup returns CDR1 SNHLY and CDR2 FYNNEI. This CDR3 comprises 15 residues. The CDR3 reads CASSSGGLSTGELFF. The DNA of the CDR3 is TGTGCCAGCAGTAGCGGGGGGCTTAGCACCGGGGAGCTGTTTTTT.

This clonotype was detected many times. This chain connects TRBV6-1 to TRBJ1-1, with 9 bases aligning to TRBD1. CDR1 and CDR2 (germline): MNHNS, SASEGT. J was trimmed by 3 bases and V by 3 bases; bases with no gene match: 5. CDR3 length equals 15 residues. The CDR3 protein is CASSEGTGWDTEAFF. CDR3 in DNA: TGTGCCAGCAGTGAGGGGACAGGGTGGGACACTGAAGCTTTCTTT.